A single TCR beta chain is shown here with its context. The J segment lost 4 bases and the V segment lost 2 bases, leaving 10 bases of the junction unmatched. This CDR3 region has 18 residues. In germline, CDR1 is LGHDT, CDR2 YNNKEL (reference sequence). In the study's own analysis: Counts of nucleated cells, estimated from reference gene primer amplification, were obtained. TCRdb's copy holds only in-frame clones and misses some; the assay was immunoSEQ multiplex PCR. V, J and clone size derive from that table, while D and trimming were established from the DNA sequence. The table records some 140,000 clones, over 60% of them present only once. The sample originates from a study of blood T cell repertoires in COVID-19. Background on the study: The United States, Italy and Spain were the sources of the acute and convalescent COVID-19 samples. From T cells, B-cell-depleted T cells, or PBMCs came the material, which was cDNA or gDNA.

The sequencing input was peripheral blood. The V gene is TRBV3-1 (or the pseudogene TRBV3-2), the J gene TRBJ2-1, with 11 bases fitting TRBD1. The TCR sequence derives from a man at least 80 years old with acute or convalescent COVID-19. CDR3 DNA: TGTGCCAGCAGCCAACTTCCGGGACAGGGGGGGTCATACAATGAGCAGTTCTTC. Encoded protein: CASSQLPGQGGSYNEQFF.